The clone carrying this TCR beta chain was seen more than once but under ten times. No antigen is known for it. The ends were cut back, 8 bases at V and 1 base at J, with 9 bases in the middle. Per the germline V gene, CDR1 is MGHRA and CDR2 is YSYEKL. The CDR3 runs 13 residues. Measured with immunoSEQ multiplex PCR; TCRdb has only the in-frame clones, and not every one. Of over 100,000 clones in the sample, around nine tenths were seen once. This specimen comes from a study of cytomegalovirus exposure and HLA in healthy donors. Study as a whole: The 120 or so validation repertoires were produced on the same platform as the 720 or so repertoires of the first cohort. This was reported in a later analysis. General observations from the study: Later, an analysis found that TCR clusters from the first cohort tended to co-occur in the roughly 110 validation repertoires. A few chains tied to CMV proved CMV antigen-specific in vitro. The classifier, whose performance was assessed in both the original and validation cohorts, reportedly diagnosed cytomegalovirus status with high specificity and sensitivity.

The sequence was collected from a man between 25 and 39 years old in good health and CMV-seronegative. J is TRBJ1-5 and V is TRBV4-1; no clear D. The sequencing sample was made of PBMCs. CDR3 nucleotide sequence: TGCGCCAGCGCAACGGGGAGCAATCAGCCCCAGCATTTT. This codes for CASATGSNQPQHF.